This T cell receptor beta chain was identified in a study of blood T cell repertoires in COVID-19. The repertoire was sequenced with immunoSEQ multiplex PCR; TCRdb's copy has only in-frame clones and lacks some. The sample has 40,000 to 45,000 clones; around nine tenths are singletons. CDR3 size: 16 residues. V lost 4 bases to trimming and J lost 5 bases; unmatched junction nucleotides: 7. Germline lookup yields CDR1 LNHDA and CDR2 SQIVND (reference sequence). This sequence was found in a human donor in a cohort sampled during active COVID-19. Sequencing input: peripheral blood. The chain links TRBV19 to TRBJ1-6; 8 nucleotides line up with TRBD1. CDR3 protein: CASSTSGQGNNSPLHF. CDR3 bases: TGTGCCAGTAGTACCTCTGGACAGGGTAATAATTCACCCCTCCACTTT.